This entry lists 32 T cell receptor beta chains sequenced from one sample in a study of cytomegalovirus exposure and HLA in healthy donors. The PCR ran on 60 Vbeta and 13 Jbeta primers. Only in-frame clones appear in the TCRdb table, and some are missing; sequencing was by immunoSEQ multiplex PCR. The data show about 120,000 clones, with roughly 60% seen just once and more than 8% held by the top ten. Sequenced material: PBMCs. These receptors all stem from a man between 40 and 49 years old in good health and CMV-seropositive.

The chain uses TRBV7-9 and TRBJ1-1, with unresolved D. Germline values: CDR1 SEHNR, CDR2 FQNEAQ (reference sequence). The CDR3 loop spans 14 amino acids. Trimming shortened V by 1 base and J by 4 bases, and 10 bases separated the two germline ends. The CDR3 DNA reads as TGTGCCAGCAGCTTAGGTGTAGGGAGCACTGAAGCTTTCTTT. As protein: CASSLGVGSTEAFF.

DNA for the CDR3: TGTGCCAGCAGATACGGGACTAGCAAAGAGACCCAGTACTTC. Amino acids: CASRYGTSKETQYF. J is TRBJ2-5 and V is TRBV5-4, with 9 bases lining up with TRBD2. CDR1 and CDR2 (germline): SGHNT, YYREEE (reference sequence). V shed 5 bases and J 3 bases; nucleotides not matched to a gene: 5. This CDR3 is built from 14 residues. Based on the CDR3 plus reference TRBV5-4 and TRBJ2-5, the full variable domain is ETGVTQSPTHLIKTRGQQVTLRCSSQSGHNTVSWYQQALGQGPQFIFQYYREEENGRGNFPPRFSGLQFPNYSSELNVNALELDDSALYLCASRYGTSKETQYFGPGTRLLVL.

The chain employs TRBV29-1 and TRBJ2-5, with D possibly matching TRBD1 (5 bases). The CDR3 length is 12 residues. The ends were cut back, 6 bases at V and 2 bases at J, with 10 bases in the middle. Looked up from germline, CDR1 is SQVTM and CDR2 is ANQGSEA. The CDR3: CSVGHGQETQYF. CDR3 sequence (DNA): TGCAGCGTGGGGCATGGACAAGAGACCCAGTACTTC.

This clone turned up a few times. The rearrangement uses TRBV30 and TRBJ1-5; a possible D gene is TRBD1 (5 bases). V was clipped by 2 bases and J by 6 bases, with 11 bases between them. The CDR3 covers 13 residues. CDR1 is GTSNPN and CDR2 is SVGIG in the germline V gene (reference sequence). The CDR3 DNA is TGTGCCTGGAGTCCCAACGGGGGTCAGCCCCAGCATTTT. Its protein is CAWSPNGGQPQHF.

The CDR3 coding sequence is TGTGCCAGCAGCTTCGGCAGGTTTAATGAAAAACTGTTTTTT. This codes for CASSFGRFNEKLFF. V and J are TRBV7-9 and TRBJ1-4; D is uncertain. From germline, CDR1 is SEHNR and CDR2 FQNEAQ (reference sequence). Trimming stripped 3 bases from V and 4 bases from J, with 9 bases between. The CDR3 totals 14 residues.

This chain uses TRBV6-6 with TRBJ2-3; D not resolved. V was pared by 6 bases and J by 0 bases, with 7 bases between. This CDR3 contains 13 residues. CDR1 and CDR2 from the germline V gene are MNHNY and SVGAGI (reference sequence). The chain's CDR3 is CASSPQSTDTQYF. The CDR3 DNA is TGTGCCAGCAGCCCACAGAGCACAGATACGCAGTATTTT.

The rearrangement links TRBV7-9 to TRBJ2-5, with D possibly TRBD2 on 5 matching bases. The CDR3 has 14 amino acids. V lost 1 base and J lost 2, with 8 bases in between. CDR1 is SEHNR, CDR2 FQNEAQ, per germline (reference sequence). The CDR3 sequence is CASSLGWTQETQYF. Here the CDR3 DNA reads TGTGCCAGCAGCTTAGGGTGGACTCAAGAGACCCAGTACTTC. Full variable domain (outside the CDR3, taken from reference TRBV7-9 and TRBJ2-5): DTGVSQNPRHKITKRGQNVTFRCDPISEHNRLYWYRQTLGQGPEFLTYFQNEAQLEKSRLLSDRFSAERPKGSFSTLEIQRTEQGDSAMYLCASSLGWTQETQYFGPGTRLLVL.

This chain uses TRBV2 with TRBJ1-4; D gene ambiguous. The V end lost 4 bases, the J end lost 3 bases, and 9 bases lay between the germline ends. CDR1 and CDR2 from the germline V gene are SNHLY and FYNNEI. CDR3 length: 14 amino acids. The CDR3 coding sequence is TGTGCCAGCAGTGTGAGAGCGGCTAATGAAAAACTGTTTTTT. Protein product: CASSVRAANEKLFF.

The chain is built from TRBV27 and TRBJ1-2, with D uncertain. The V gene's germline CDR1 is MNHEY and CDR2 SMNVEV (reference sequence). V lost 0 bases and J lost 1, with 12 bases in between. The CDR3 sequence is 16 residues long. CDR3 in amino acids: CASSLSWAGSNYGYTF. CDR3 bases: TGTGCCAGCAGTTTATCGTGGGCAGGCAGTAACTATGGCTACACCTTC.

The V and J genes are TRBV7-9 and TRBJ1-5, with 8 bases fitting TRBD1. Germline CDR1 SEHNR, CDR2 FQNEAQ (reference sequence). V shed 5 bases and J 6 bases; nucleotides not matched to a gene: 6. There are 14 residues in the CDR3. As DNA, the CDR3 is TGTGCCAGCAGCCCAGGACAGGGAGGTCAGCCCCAGCATTTT. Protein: CASSPGQGGQPQHF.

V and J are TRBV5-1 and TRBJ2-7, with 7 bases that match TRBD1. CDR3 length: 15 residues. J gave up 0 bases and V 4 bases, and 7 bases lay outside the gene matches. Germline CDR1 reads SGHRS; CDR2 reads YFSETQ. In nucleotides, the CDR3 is TGCGCCAGCAGCCCCGGACAGGCTAGCTCCTACGAGCAGTACTTC. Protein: CASSPGQASSYEQYF.

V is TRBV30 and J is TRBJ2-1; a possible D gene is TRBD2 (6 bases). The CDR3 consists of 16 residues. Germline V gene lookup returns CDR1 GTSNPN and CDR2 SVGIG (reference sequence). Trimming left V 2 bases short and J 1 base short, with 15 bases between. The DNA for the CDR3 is TGTGCCTGGAGTTTGGGGAGGCCTTCGTCCTACAATGAGCAGTTCTTC. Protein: CAWSLGRPSSYNEQFF.

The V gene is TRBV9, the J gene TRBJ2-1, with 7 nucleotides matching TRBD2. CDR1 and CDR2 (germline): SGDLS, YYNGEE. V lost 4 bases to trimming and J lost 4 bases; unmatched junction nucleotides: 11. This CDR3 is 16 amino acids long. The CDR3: CASSPRLGGGYNEQFF. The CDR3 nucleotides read TGTGCCAGCAGCCCCCGCCTTGGGGGGGGGTACAATGAGCAGTTCTTC. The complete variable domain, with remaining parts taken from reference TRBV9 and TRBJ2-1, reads DSGVTQTPKHLITATGQRVTLRCSPRSGDLSVYWYQQSLDQGLQFLIQYYNGEERAKGNILERFSAQQFPDLHSELNLSSLELGDSALYFCASSPRLGGGYNEQFFGPGTRLTVL.

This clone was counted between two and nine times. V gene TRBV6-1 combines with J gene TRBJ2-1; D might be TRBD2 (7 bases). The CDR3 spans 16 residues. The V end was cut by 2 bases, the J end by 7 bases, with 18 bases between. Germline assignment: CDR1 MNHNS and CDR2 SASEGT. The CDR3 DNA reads TGTGCCAGCAGTGAATCCCGCGGGGGCCCAAGGAATGAGCAGTTCTTC. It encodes CASSESRGGPRNEQFF.

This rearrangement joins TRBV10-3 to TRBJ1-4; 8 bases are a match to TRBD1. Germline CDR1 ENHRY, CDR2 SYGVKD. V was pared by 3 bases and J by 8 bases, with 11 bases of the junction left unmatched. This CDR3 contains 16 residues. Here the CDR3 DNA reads TGTGCCATCAGTGACTCCGGACAGGGCCTCCCAGAAAAACTGTTTTTT. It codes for CAISDSGQGLPEKLFF.

Here the CDR3 reads CASSLPGLQETQYF. In nucleotides, the CDR3 is TGTGCCAGCAGCCTACCCGGTCTCCAAGAGACCCAGTACTTC. This chain connects TRBV5-4 to TRBJ2-5; no clear D. Trimming took 4 bases from V and 1 from J, leaving 11 bases between them. From germline, CDR1 is SGHNT and CDR2 YYREEE (reference sequence). The CDR3 extends over 14 amino acids.

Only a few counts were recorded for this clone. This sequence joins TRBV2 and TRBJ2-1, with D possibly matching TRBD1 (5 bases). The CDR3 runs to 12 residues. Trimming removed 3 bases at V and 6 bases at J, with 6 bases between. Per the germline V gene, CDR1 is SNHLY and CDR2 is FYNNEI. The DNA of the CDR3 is TGTGCCAGCAGTGACAGGGTCAATGAGCAGTTCTTC. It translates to CASSDRVNEQFF.

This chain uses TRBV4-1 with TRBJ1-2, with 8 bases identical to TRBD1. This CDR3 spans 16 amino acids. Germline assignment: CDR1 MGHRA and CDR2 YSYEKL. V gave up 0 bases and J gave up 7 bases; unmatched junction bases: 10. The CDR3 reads CASSQDPRGQVGGYTF. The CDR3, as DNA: TGCGCCAGCAGCCAAGATCCCAGGGGACAGGTGGGTGGCTACACCTTC.

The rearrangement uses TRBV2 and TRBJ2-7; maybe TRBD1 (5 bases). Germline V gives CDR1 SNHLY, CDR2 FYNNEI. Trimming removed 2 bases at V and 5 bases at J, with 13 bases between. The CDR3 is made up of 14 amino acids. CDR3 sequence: CASSEQGRNHEQYF. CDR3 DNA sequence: TGTGCCAGCAGTGAACAGGGTCGGAACCACGAGCAGTACTTC.

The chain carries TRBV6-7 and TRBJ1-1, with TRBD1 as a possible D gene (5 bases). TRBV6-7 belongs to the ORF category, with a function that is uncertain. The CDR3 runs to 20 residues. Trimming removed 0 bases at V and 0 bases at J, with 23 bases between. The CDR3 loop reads CASSYSPSGRAPIMNTEAFF. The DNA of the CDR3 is TGTGCCAGCAGTTACTCGCCGTCCGGCAGGGCCCCGATCATGAACACTGAAGCTTTCTTT.

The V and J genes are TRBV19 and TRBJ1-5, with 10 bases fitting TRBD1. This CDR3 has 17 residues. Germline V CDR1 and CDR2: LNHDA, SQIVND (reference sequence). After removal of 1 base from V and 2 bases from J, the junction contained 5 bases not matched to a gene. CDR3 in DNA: TGTGCCAGTAGTATAGGGGGGACAGGGGATGGCAATCAGCCCCAGCATTTT. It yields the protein CASSIGGTGDGNQPQHF.

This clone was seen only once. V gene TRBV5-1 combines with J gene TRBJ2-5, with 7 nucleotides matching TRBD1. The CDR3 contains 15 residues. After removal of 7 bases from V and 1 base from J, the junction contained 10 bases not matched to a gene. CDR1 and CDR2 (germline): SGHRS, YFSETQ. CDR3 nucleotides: TGCGCCAGCGGTACAGGGGTCGTTAGCCAAGAGACCCAGTACTTC. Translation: CASGTGVVSQETQYF. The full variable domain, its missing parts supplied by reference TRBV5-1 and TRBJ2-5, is KAGVTQTPRYLIKTRGQQVTLSCSPISGHRSVSWYQQTPGQGLQFLFEYFSETQRNKGNFPGRFSGRQFSNSRSEMNVSTLELGDSALYLCASGTGVVSQETQYFGPGTRLLVL.

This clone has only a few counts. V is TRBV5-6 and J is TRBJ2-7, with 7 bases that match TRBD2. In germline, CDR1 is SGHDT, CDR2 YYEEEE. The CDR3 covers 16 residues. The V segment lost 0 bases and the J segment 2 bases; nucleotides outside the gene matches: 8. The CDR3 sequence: CASSLGPREPTYEQYF. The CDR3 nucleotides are TGTGCCAGCAGCTTGGGGCCGCGGGAGCCAACCTACGAGCAGTACTTC. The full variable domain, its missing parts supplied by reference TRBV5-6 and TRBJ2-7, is DAGVTQSPTHLIKTRGQQVTLRCSPKSGHDTVSWYQQALGQGPQFIFQYYEEEERQRGNFPDRFSGHQFPNYSSELNVNALLLGDSALYLCASSLGPREPTYEQYFGPGTRLTVT.

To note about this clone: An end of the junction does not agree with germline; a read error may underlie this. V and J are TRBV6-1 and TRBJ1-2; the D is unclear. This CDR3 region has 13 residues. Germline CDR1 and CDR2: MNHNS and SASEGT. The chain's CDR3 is CAGSLQTNYGYTF. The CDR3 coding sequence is TGTGCCGGCAGCCTACAGACTAACTATGGCTACACCTTC.

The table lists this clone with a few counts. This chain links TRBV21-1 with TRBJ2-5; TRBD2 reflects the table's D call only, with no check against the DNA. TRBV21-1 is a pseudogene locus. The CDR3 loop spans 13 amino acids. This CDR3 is CASTFGLKETQYF. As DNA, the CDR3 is TGTGCCAGCACCTTCGGACTAAAAGAGACCCAGTACTTC.

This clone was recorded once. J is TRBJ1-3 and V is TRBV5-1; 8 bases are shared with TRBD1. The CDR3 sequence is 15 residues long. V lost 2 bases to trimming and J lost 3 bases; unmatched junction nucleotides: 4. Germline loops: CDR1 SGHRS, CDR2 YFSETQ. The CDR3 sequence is CASSLGQGGGNTIYF. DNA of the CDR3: TGCGCCAGCAGCTTAGGACAGGGAGGTGGAAACACCATATATTTT.

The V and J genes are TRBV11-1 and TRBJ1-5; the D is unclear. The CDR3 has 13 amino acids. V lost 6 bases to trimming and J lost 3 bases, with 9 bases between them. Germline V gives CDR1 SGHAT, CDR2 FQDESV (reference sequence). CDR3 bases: TGTGCCAGCAGTCAGACTTTCAATCAGCCCCAGCATTTT. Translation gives CASSQTFNQPQHF.

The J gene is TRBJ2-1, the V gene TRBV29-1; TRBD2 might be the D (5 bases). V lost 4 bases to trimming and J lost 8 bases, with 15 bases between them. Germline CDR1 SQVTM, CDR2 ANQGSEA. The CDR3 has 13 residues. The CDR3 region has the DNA TGCAGCGTTGTGGCTAGCCCCTTCGATGAGCAGTTCTTC. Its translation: CSVVASPFDEQFF.

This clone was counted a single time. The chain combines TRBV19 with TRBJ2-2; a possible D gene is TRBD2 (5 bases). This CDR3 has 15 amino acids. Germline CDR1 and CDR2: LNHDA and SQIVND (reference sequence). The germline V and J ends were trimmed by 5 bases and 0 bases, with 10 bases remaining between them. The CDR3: CASSSDYANTGELFF. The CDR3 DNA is TGTGCCAGTAGTTCTGACTACGCGAACACCGGGGAGCTGTTTTTT.

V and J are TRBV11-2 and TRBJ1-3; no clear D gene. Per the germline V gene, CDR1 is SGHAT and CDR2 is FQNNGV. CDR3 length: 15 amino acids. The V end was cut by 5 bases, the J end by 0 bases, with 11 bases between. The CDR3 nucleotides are TGTGCCAGCAGCGATCGACGGAGCTCTGGAAACACCATATATTTT. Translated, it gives CASSDRRSSGNTIYF.

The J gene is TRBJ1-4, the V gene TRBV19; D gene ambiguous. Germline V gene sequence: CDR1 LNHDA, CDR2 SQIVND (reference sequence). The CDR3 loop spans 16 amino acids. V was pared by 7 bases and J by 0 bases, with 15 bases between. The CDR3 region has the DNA TGTGCCAGTAAGGTTGGGCAGTATGCAACTAATGAAAAACTGTTTTTT. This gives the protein CASKVGQYATNEKLFF. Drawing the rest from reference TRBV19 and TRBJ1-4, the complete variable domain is DGGITQSPKYLFRKEGQNVTLSCEQNLNHDAMYWYRQDPGQGLRLIYYSQIVNDFQKGDIAEGYSVSREKKESFPLTVTSAQKNPTAFYLCASKVGQYATNEKLFFGSGTQLSVL.

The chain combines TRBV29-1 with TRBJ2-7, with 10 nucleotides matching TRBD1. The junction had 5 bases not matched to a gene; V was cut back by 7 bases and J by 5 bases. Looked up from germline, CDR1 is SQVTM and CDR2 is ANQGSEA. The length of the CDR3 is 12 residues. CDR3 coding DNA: TGCAGCGGGAAGGACAGGGGGAACGAGCAGTACTTC. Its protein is CSGKDRGNEQYF.